The 24 T cell receptor beta chains below all came from one sample that was sequenced in a study of blood T cell repertoires in COVID-19. Clones were read by immunoSEQ multiplex PCR, and TCRdb kept only the in-frame ones, dropping some. The data contain roughly 47,000 clones, roughly nine tenths of them singletons. The sample taken for sequencing was peripheral blood. The receptors derive from a man between 65 and 85 years old with active COVID-19.

The chain has TRBV18 and TRBJ2-5, with a tentative D call TRBD1 (6 bases). The CDR3 spans 14 residues. Germline-derived CDR1 and CDR2 are KGHSH and LQKENI. The V gene lost 3 bases and the J gene lost 6 bases, with 14 bases spanning the gap. Here the CDR3 reads CASSPPAGAKTQYF. The DNA of the CDR3 is TGTGCCAGCTCACCCCCGGCAGGGGCGAAGACCCAGTACTTC.

The V gene is TRBV3-1 (or the pseudogene TRBV3-2), the J gene TRBJ2-2; TRBD2 might be the D (7 bases). Germline lookup yields CDR1 LGHDT and CDR2 YNNKEL (reference sequence). The CDR3 has 15 residues. Trimming stripped 0 bases from V and 7 bases from J, with 12 bases between. The CDR3 nucleotides read TGTGCCAGCAGCCAAGATTGGGGGGGGCGCGGGGAGCTGTTTTTT. Amino acids: CASSQDWGGRGELFF.

This chain uses TRBV5-1 with TRBJ1-1, with 7 nucleotides matching TRBD1. Germline-derived CDR1 and CDR2 are SGHRS and YFSETQ. This CDR3 region has 15 residues. The V and J ends lost 3 bases and 2 bases, in that order; junction bases with no gene match: 7. CDR3 coding DNA: TGCGCCAGCAGCTCATCCGGGACAGACAACACTGAAGCTTTCTTT. Its protein is CASSSSGTDNTEAFF.

This chain uses TRBV7-9 with TRBJ1-1, with D tentatively TRBD1 (5 bases). Germline V gene data show CDR1 as SEHNR and CDR2 as FQNEAQ (reference sequence). V was clipped by 5 bases and J by 10 bases, with 14 bases between them. The CDR3 runs 12 residues. CDR3 DNA sequence: TGTGCCAGCAGCCCCGCGGCTGGGGCAGCTTTCTTT. It encodes CASSPAAGAAFF.

The chain is built from TRBV7-9 and TRBJ2-7; 8 positions agree with TRBD1. Germline V CDR1 and CDR2: SEHNR, FQNEAQ (reference sequence). The CDR3 is 15 residues long. Trimming cost V 5 bases and J 4 bases; bases outside gene matches: 10. The CDR3 loop reads CASSPGTGSRYEQYF. The CDR3 region has the DNA TGTGCCAGCAGCCCTGGGACAGGATCCCGATACGAGCAGTACTTC. The whole variable domain, remainder taken from reference TRBV7-9 and TRBJ2-7, is DTGVSQNPRHKITKRGQNVTFRCDPISEHNRLYWYRQTLGQGPEFLTYFQNEAQLEKSRLLSDRFSAERPKGSFSTLEIQRTEQGDSAMYLCASSPGTGSRYEQYFGPGTRLTVT.

The V gene is TRBV5-1, the J gene TRBJ1-5, with a weak D call TRBD1 (6 bases). The CDR3 totals 16 residues. The germline V gene has CDR1 SGHRS and CDR2 YFSETQ. Trimming removed 0 bases at V and 4 bases at J, with 14 bases between. The CDR3 coding sequence is TGCGCCAGCAGCTTGGGGGCAGGGGCTGAGAATCAGCCCCAGCATTTT. Translation gives CASSLGAGAENQPQHF.

The rearrangement uses TRBV19 and TRBJ1-2; TRBD1 aligns across 12 bases. The V and J ends lost 3 bases and 2 bases, in that order; junction bases with no gene match: 4. Per the germline V gene, CDR1 is LNHDA and CDR2 is SQIVND (reference sequence). The CDR3 has 16 amino acids. This chain's CDR3 is CASSIGTGGDNYGYTF. The DNA of the CDR3 is TGTGCCAGTAGTATCGGGACAGGGGGCGACAACTATGGCTACACCTTC.

The chain is built from TRBV6-4 and TRBJ2-3, with TRBD2 matching over 10 bases. Losses at the gene ends were 6 bases for V and 1 base for J; bases not matched to a gene: 4. Germline CDR1 is MRHNA and CDR2 is SNTAGT. The CDR3 runs to 15 residues. The CDR3 DNA reads TGTGCCAGCAGCGTTCTAGCGGGGGGCACAGATACGCAGTATTTT. Translation gives CASSVLAGGTDTQYF.

The chain recombines TRBV3-1 (or the pseudogene TRBV3-2) with TRBJ2-7; 9 bases are a match to TRBD2. In germline, CDR1 is LGHDT, CDR2 YNNKEL (reference sequence). Trimming removed 6 bases from V and 4 bases from J; junction bases left unmatched: 10. CDR3 length: 15 amino acids. The DNA for the CDR3 is TGTGCCAGCAGTAATAGCGGGGGCCGGGCGTACGAGCAGTACTTC. Its protein is CASSNSGGRAYEQYF.

Comments on this clone: A junction boundary mismatches the germline segment, possibly from a read error. The rearrangement joins TRBV19 to TRBJ1-2, with TRBD1 identical over 7 bases. Germline V gene lookup returns CDR1 LNHDA and CDR2 SQIVND (reference sequence). This CDR3 contains 13 residues. The CDR3 bases are TGTGCCAGTAGTACACGGACAGGACCAACATCCCTTTTC. Protein sequence: CASSTRTGPTSLF.

The chain links TRBV5-4 to TRBJ2-3; 11 positions match TRBD2. Germline loops: CDR1 SGHNT, CDR2 YYREEE (reference sequence). There are 16 residues in the CDR3. V shed 3 bases and J 3 bases; nucleotides not matched to a gene: 6. CDR3 amino acids: CASSSPPSGGTDTQYF. DNA for the CDR3: TGTGCCAGCAGCTCTCCCCCTAGCGGGGGGACAGATACGCAGTATTTT.

The chain uses TRBV5-1 and TRBJ1-4, with D possibly TRBD1 on 6 matching bases. This CDR3 is 14 amino acids long. V lost 4 bases to trimming and J lost 5 bases, with 12 bases between them. Germline V CDR1 and CDR2: SGHRS, YFSETQ. For the CDR3, the DNA is TGCGCCAGCAGCCTGGACAGTGGGAATGAAAAACTGTTTTTT. It codes for CASSLDSGNEKLFF.

The V and J genes are TRBV6-2 or TRBV6-3 and TRBJ2-4; possibly TRBD2 for D (5 bases). The CDR3 contains 14 residues. V was trimmed by 6 bases and J by 6 bases, leaving 15 bases between them. Germline-derived CDR1 and CDR2 are MNHEY and SVGEGT. This chain's CDR3 is CASSPGVARNIQYF. CDR3 nucleotides: TGTGCCAGCAGCCCCGGGGTAGCGAGAAACATTCAGTACTTC.

The V gene is TRBV5-1, the J gene TRBJ2-7, with TRBD2 identical over 11 bases. In germline, CDR1 is SGHRS, CDR2 YFSETQ. CDR3 size: 18 residues. V gave up 0 bases and J gave up 5 bases; unmatched junction bases: 13. CDR3 loop: CASSLATSGEPLSHEQYF. The CDR3 DNA is TGCGCCAGCAGCTTGGCGACTAGCGGGGAGCCATTATCTCACGAGCAGTACTTC.

This rearrangement joins TRBV6-5 to TRBJ1-6; weak D call: TRBD1 (5 bases). This CDR3 is built from 15 residues. Germline V gene lookup returns CDR1 MNHEY and CDR2 SVGAGI. V was clipped by 6 bases and J by 5 bases, with 14 bases between them. The chain's CDR3 is CASRAGLGDNSPLHF. For the CDR3, the DNA is TGTGCCAGCAGGGCGGGATTAGGGGATAATTCACCCCTCCACTTT.

This chain uses TRBV3-1 (or the pseudogene TRBV3-2) with TRBJ2-7, with D perhaps TRBD1 (6 bases). The CDR3 totals 15 residues. V lost 1 base, J lost 0 bases, and 10 bases lay in between. Germline V gene data show CDR1 as LGHDT and CDR2 as YNNKEL (reference sequence). The CDR3 protein is CASSQAGTNSYEQYF. DNA of the CDR3: TGTGCCAGCAGCCAAGCAGGGACAAACTCCTACGAGCAGTACTTC.

The gene calls are TRBV3-1 (or the pseudogene TRBV3-2) and TRBJ2-7; 12 bases are a match to TRBD1. CDR1 LGHDT and CDR2 YNNKEL come from the germline V gene (reference sequence). Trimming at V came to 1 base and at J to 3 bases, leaving 4 bases not matched to a gene. The CDR3 totals 16 residues. The CDR3 is CASSQAGQGAVYEQYF. For the CDR3, the DNA is TGTGCCAGCAGCCAAGCGGGACAGGGGGCAGTCTACGAGCAGTACTTC.

CDR3 coding DNA: TGCGCCAGCAGCCAAGATGTCGGGGTGTACACTGAAGCTTTCTTT. Translated: CASSQDVGVYTEAFF. The rearrangement uses TRBV4-3 and TRBJ1-1; no firm D call. V was clipped by 0 bases and J by 3 bases, with 11 bases between them. Germline CDR1 LGHNA, CDR2 YSLEER. The CDR3 runs to 15 residues.

J is TRBJ2-1 and V is TRBV11-2; 8 nucleotides match TRBD2. After removal of 5 bases from V and 6 bases from J, the junction contained 6 bases not matched to a gene. This CDR3 contains 14 residues. From germline, CDR1 is SGHAT and CDR2 FQNNGV. The CDR3 DNA follows: TGTGCCAGCAGCCGGGCCGGGGGGGCCAATGAGCAGTTCTTC. Its translation is CASSRAGGANEQFF.

CDR3 amino acids: CASSSGTGGIEQYF. In nucleotides, the CDR3 is TGCGCCAGCAGCTCCGGGACAGGGGGCATCGAGCAGTACTTC. This rearrangement joins TRBV5-1 to TRBJ2-7, with 12 nucleotides matching TRBD1. Trimming at V came to 3 bases and at J to 6 bases, leaving 4 bases not matched to a gene. CDR1 is SGHRS and CDR2 is YFSETQ in the germline V gene. This CDR3 contains 14 residues.

The chain couples TRBV24-1 to TRBJ2-1; tentatively, D is TRBD1 (5 bases). Germline loops: CDR1 KGHDR, CDR2 SFDVKD. The ends were cut back, 2 bases at V and 3 bases at J, with 13 bases in the middle. This CDR3 spans 16 amino acids. CDR3 residues: CATSDSWTTYYNEQFF. The CDR3 nucleotides read TGTGCCACCAGTGATTCTTGGACAACCTACTACAATGAGCAGTTCTTC.

The chain has TRBV7-9 and TRBJ1-1; D gene uncertain. The V end lost 7 bases, the J end lost 0 bases, and 21 bases lay between the germline ends. In germline, CDR1 is SEHNR, CDR2 FQNEAQ (reference sequence). The CDR3 consists of 17 residues. In DNA form, the CDR3 reads TGTGCCAGCACCCCCCAGGCCGGAAAAACCATGAACACTGAAGCTTTCTTT. The encoded protein is CASTPQAGKTMNTEAFF. Variable domain in full (rest from reference TRBV7-9 and TRBJ1-1): DTGVSQNPRHKITKRGQNVTFRCDPISEHNRLYWYRQTLGQGPEFLTYFQNEAQLEKSRLLSDRFSAERPKGSFSTLEIQRTEQGDSAMYLCASTPQAGKTMNTEAFFGQGTRLTVV.

The chain uses TRBV5-1 and TRBJ2-1; D gene unclear. Germline assignment: CDR1 SGHRS and CDR2 YFSETQ. The CDR3 loop spans 11 amino acids. V shed 1 base and J shed 10 bases, with 6 bases lying between them. CDR3 protein: CASSLNGEQFF. As DNA, the CDR3 is TGCGCCAGCAGCTTGAATGGCGAGCAGTTCTTC.

The chain is built from TRBV28 and TRBJ2-4, with D uncertain. The V end lost 3 bases, the J end lost 0 bases, and 12 bases lay between the germline ends. Germline-derived CDR1 and CDR2 are MDHEN and SYDVKM. The CDR3 is made up of 16 amino acids. The CDR3 spells CASSLRSNLAKNIQYF. The CDR3 DNA reads as TGTGCCAGCAGTTTGCGAAGCAACTTAGCCAAAAACATTCAGTACTTC.